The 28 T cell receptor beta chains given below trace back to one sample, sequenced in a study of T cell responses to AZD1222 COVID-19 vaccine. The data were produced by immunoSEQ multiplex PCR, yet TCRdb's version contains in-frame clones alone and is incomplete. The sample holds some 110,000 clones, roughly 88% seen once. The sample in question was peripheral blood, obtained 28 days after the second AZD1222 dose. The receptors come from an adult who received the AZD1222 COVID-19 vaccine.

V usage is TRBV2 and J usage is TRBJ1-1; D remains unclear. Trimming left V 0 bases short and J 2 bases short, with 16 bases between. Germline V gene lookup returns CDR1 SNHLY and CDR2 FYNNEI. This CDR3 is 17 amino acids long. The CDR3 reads CASSEAGLRSGNTEAFF. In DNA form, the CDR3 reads TGTGCCAGCAGTGAAGCCGGACTTAGGAGTGGTAACACTGAAGCTTTCTTT.

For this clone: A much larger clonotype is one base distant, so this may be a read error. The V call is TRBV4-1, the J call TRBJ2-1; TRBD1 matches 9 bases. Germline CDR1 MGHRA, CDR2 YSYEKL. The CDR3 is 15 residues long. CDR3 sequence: CPCSPQGAIYNEQFF. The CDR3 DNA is TGCCCCTGCAGCCCACAGGGGGCAATCTACAATGAGCAGTTCTTC.

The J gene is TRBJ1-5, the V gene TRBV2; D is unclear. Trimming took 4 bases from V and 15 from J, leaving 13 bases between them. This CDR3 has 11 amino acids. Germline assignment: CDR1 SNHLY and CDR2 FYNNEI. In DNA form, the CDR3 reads TGTGCCAGCAGTGGGTCCATGGAAAGGCATTTT. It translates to CASSGSMERHF.

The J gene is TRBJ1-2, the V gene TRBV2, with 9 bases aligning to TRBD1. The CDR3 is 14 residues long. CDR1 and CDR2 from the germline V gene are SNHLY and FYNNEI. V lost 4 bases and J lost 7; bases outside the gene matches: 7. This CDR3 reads CASSVTGGLSGYTF. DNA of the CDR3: TGTGCCAGCAGTGTGACAGGGGGGCTTTCTGGCTACACCTTC.

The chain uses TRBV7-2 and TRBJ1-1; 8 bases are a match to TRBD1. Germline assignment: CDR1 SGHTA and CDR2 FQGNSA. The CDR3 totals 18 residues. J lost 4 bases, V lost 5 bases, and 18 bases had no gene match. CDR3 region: CASSTRGNRGRWATEAFF. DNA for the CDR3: TGTGCCAGCAGCACCCGGGGGAACAGGGGGAGGTGGGCCACTGAAGCTTTCTTT.

The CDR3 here is CSVESSGDRAYEQYF. In DNA, the CDR3 is TGCAGCGTTGAATCGTCGGGGGACAGAGCTTACGAGCAGTACTTC. This chain joins TRBV29-1 and TRBJ2-7, with a possible D match to TRBD1 (7 bases). The germline gives CDR1 SQVTM, CDR2 ANQGSEA. This CDR3 spans 15 amino acids. V lost 2 bases and J lost 4, with 18 bases in between.

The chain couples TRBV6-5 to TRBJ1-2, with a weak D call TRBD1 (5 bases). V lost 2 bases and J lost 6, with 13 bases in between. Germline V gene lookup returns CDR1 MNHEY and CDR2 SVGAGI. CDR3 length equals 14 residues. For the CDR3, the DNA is TGTGCCAGCAGTTACACGGGGCGCGGCAATGGCTACACCTTC. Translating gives CASSYTGRGNGYTF.

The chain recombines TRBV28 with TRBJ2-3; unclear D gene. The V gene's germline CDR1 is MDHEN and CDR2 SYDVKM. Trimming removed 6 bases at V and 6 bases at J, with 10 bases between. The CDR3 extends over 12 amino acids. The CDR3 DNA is TGTGCCAGCAGCAACCCTTCCGATACGCAGTATTTT. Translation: CASSNPSDTQYF.

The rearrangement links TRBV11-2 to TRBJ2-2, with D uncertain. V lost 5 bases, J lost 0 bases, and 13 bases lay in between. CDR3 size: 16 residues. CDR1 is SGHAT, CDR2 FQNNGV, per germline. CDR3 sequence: CASSLSASANTGELFF. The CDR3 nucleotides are TGTGCCAGCAGCCTTTCGGCAAGCGCGAACACCGGGGAGCTGTTTTTT.

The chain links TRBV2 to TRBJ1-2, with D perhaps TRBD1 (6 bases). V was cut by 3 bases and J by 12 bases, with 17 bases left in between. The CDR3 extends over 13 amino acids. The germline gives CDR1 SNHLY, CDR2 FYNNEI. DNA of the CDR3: TGTGCCAGCAGTGATCGTACAGGGATTGGTAACACCTTC. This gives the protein CASSDRTGIGNTF. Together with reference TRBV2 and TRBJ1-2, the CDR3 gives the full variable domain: EPEVTQTPSHQVTQMGQEVILRCVPISNHLYFYWYRQILGQKVEFLVSFYNNEISEKSEIFDDQFSVERPDGSNFTLKIRSTKLEDSAMYFCASSDRTGIGNTFGSGTRLTVV.

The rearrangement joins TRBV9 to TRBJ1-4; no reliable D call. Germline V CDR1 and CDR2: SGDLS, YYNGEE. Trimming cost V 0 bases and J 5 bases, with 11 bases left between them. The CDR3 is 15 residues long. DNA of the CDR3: TGTGCCAGCAGCGTAGCGGGCGGTTGGAATGAAAAACTGTTTTTT. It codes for CASSVAGGWNEKLFF.

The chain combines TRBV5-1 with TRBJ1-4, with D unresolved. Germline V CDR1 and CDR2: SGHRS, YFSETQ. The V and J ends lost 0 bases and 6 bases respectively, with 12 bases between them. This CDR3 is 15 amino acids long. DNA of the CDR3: TGCGCCAGCAGCTTGGTCGGGTATTTGGATGAAAAACTGTTTTTT. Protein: CASSLVGYLDEKLFF.

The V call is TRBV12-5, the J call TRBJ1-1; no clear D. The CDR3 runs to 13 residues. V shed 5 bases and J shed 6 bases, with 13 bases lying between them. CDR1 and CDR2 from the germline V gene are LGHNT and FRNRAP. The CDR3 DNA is TGTGCTAGTGGTCGAACGGGTCGGGCTGAAGCTTTCTTT. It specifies CASGRTGRAEAFF.

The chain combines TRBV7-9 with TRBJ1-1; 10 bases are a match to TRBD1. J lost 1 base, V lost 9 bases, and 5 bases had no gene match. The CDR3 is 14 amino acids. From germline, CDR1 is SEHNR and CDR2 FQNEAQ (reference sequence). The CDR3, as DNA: TGTGCCAGTGGGACAGGGGCGGCGAACACTGAAGCTTTCTTT. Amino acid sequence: CASGTGAANTEAFF.

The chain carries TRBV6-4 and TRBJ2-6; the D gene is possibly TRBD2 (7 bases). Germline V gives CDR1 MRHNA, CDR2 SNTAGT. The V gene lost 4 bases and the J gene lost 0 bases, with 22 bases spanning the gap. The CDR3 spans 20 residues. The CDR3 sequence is CASSVRGTGGLSSGANVLTF. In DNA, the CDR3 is TGTGCCAGCAGTGTAAGGGGGACGGGGGGCCTTAGCTCTGGGGCCAACGTCCTGACTTTC.

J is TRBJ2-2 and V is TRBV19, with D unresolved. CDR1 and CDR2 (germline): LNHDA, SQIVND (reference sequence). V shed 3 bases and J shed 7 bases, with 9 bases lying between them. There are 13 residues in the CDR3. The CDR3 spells CASSITVDGELFF. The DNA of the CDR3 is TGTGCCAGTAGTATCACGGTGGACGGGGAGCTGTTTTTT.

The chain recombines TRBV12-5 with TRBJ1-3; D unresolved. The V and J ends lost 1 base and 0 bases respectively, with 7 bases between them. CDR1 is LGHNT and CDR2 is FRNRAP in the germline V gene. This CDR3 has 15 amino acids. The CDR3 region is CASGLGQVSGNTIYF. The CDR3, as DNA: TGTGCTAGTGGTTTGGGGCAGGTCTCTGGAAACACCATATATTTT.

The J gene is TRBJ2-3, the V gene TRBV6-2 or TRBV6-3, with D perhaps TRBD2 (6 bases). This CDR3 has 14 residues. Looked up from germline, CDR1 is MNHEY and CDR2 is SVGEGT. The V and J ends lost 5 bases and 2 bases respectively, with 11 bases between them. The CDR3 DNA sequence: TGTGCCAGCAGTGGGGGACTTTTCACAGATACGCAGTATTTT. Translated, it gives CASSGGLFTDTQYF.

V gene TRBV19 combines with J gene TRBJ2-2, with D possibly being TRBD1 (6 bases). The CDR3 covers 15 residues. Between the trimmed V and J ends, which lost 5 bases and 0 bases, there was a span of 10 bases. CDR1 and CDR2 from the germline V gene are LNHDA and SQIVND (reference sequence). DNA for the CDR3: TGTGCCAGTAGTCCGAGGACAGCGAACACCGGGGAGCTGTTTTTT. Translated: CASSPRTANTGELFF. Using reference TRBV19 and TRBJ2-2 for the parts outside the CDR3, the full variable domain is DGGITQSPKYLFRKEGQNVTLSCEQNLNHDAMYWYRQDPGQGLRLIYYSQIVNDFQKGDIAEGYSVSREKKESFPLTVTSAQKNPTAFYLCASSPRTANTGELFFGEGSRLTVL.

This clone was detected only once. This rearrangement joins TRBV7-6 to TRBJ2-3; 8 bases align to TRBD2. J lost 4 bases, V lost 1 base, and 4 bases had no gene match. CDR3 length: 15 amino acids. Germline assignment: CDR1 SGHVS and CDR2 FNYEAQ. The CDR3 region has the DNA TGTGCCAGCAGCTTAGTGGGCGGGAGGTCAGATACGCAGTATTTT. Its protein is CASSLVGGRSDTQYF. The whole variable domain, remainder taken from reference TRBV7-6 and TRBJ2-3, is GAGVSQSPRYKVTKRGQDVALRCDPISGHVSLYWYRQALGQGPEFLTYFNYEAQQDKSGLPNDRFSAERPEGSISTLTIQRTEQRDSAMYRCASSLVGGRSDTQYFGPGTRLTVL.

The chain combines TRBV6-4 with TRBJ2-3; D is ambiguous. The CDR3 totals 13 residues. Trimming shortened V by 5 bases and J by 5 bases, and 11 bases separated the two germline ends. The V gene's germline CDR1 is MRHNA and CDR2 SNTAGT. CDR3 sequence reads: CASSPQQRDTQYF. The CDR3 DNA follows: TGTGCCAGCAGTCCCCAACAGAGAGATACGCAGTATTTT.

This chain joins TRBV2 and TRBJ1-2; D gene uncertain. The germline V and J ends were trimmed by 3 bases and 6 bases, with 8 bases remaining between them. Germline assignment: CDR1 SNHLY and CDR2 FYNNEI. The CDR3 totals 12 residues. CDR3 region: CASSESADGYTF. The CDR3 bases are TGTGCCAGCAGTGAGAGCGCTGATGGCTACACCTTC.

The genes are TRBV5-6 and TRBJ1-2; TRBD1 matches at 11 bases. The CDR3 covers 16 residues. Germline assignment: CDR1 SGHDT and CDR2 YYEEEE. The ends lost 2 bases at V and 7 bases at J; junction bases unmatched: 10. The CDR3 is CASSLVPPGTGGGYTF. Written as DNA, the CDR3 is TGTGCCAGCAGCTTAGTCCCCCCCGGGACAGGGGGTGGCTACACCTTC.

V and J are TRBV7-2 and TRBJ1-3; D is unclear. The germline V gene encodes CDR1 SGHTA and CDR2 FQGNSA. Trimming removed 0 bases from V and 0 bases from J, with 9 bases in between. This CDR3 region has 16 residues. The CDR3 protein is CASSLATESSGNTIYF. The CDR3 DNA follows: TGTGCCAGCAGCTTAGCTACAGAGAGCTCTGGAAACACCATATATTTT.

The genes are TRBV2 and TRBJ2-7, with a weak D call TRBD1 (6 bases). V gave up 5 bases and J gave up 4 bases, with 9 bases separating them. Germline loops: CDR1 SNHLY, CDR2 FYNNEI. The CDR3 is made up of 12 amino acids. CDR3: CASSTGSYEQYF. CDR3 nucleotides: TGTGCCAGCAGTACAGGGAGTTACGAGCAGTACTTC.

CDR3 nucleotide sequence: TGTGCCAGCAGTTACCGTGTGACAGGGGGCGGGAATGAGCAGTTCTTC. Residues: CASSYRVTGGGNEQFF. This chain links TRBV6-6 with TRBJ2-1; 10 nucleotides match TRBD1. The V gene end was trimmed by 2 bases and the J gene end by 7 bases; junction bases not matched to a gene: 8. CDR3 length: 16 amino acids. The germline V gene encodes CDR1 MNHNY and CDR2 SVGAGI (reference sequence).

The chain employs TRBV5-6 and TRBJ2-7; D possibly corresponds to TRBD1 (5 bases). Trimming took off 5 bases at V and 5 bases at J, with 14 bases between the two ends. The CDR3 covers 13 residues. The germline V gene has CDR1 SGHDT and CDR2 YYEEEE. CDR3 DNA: TGTGCCAGCAGGACAGACACCGCGGACGAGCAGTACTTC. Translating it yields CASRTDTADEQYF.

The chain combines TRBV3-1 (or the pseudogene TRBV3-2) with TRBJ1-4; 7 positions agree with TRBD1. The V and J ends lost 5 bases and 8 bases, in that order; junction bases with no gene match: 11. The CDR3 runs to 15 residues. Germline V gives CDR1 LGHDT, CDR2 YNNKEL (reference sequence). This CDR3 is CASSARQGRREKLFF. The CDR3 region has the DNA TGTGCCAGCAGCGCTCGACAGGGCCGGCGGGAAAAACTGTTTTTT.